These 28 T cell receptor beta chains were all obtained from the same sample, sequenced in a study of blood T cell repertoires in COVID-19. Measured with immunoSEQ multiplex PCR; TCRdb has only the in-frame clones, and not every one. The table includes some 28,000 clones, around 82% detected once. Sequencing input: peripheral blood. Receptors originate from a man in his 70s with active COVID-19.

A single count supports this clone. Other DNA sequences in this specimen translate into the identical CDR3. This chain joins TRBV4-3 and TRBJ2-1; weak D call: TRBD2 (6 bases). Germline CDR1 LGHNA, CDR2 YSLEER. V was cut by 0 bases and J by 9 bases, with 9 bases left in between. This CDR3 comprises 13 residues. CDR3 DNA sequence: TGCGCCAGCAGCCAAGATGGGGGGTTTGAGCAGTTCTTC. Translation: CASSQDGGFEQFF.

The rearrangement joins TRBV2 to TRBJ2-6, with D possibly matching TRBD1 (6 bases). This CDR3 spans 17 amino acids. CDR1 is SNHLY and CDR2 is FYNNEI in the germline V gene. Trimming took off 6 bases at V and 0 bases at J, with 15 bases between the two ends. This CDR3 reads CASRGGELGSGANVLTF. CDR3 bases: TGTGCCAGCAGAGGGGGAGAGTTGGGCTCTGGGGCCAACGTCCTGACTTTC.

The V and J genes are TRBV11-3 and TRBJ2-3, with TRBD2 identical over 9 bases. Germline trimming cut 5 bases from V and 7 bases from J; bases unmatched to any gene: 13. The CDR3 covers 16 residues. CDR1 is SGHNT, CDR2 YENEEA, per germline. CDR3 in amino acids: CASSPTGTSLLNTQYF. In nucleotides, the CDR3 is TGTGCCAGCAGCCCCACCGGGACTAGCCTTTTGAATACGCAGTATTTT.

This clone has just one count. The rearrangement links TRBV12-3 or TRBV12-4 to TRBJ1-5; D ambiguous. This CDR3 has 12 amino acids. Deletions cut 5 bases from V and 3 bases from J, with 5 bases between. The DNA of the CDR3 is TGTGCCAGCAGTACATACAATCAGCCCCAGCATTTT. It codes for CASSTYNQPQHF.

This chain links TRBV7-3 with TRBJ2-1; 9 positions agree with TRBD2. Germline CDR1 is SGHTA and CDR2 is FQGTGA. This CDR3 region has 17 residues. Unmatched junction bases numbered 12, after V lost 1 base and J lost 8 bases. CDR3 region: CASSLSSGAGGRHEQFF. CDR3 bases: TGTGCCAGCAGCTTAAGTTCTGGAGCGGGGGGTCGACATGAGCAGTTCTTC.

CDR3 protein: CASSLNGGGNGETQYF. In nucleotides, the CDR3 is TGTGCCAGCAGCTTGAATGGCGGGGGGAATGGTGAGACCCAGTACTTC. This rearrangement joins TRBV5-4 to TRBJ2-5, with 8 bases fitting TRBD2. From germline, CDR1 is SGHNT and CDR2 YYREEE (reference sequence). The ends lost 1 base at V and 5 bases at J; junction bases unmatched: 10. CDR3 length: 16 residues. Full variable domain (outside the CDR3, taken from reference TRBV5-4 and TRBJ2-5): ETGVTQSPTHLIKTRGQQVTLRCSSQSGHNTVSWYQQALGQGPQFIFQYYREEENGRGNFPPRFSGLQFPNYSSELNVNALELDDSALYLCASSLNGGGNGETQYFGPGTRLLVL.

This clone was counted a single time. The rearrangement joins TRBV5-1 to TRBJ2-2; 12 bases are a match to TRBD1. The CDR3 runs 15 residues. The V gene end was trimmed by 4 bases and the J gene end by 4 bases; junction bases not matched to a gene: 2. Germline CDR1 is SGHRS and CDR2 is YFSETQ. CDR3 sequence reads: CASSRDRGLTGELFF. The CDR3 DNA reads as TGCGCCAGCAGCCGGGACAGGGGGCTCACCGGGGAGCTGTTTTTT.

This chain connects TRBV6-2 or TRBV6-3 to TRBJ1-2, with TRBD1 identical over 8 bases. The length of the CDR3 is 15 residues. J was trimmed by 5 bases and V by 2 bases; bases with no gene match: 7. Looked up from germline, CDR1 is MNHEY and CDR2 is SVGEGT. For the CDR3, the DNA is TGTGCCAGCAGTTACCTGGGGACAGGCTATTATGGCTACACCTTC. Residues: CASSYLGTGYYGYTF.

The rearrangement joins TRBV5-4 to TRBJ2-7; D uncertain. Germline CDR1 reads SGHNT; CDR2 reads YYREEE (reference sequence). The CDR3 totals 13 residues. Trimming removed 0 bases at V and 6 bases at J, with 10 bases between. In DNA form, the CDR3 reads TGTGCCAGCAGCTTGGGCCTAGTCGGCGAGCAGTACTTC. Protein: CASSLGLVGEQYF.

V is TRBV9 and J is TRBJ2-5; 14 nucleotides match TRBD2. The germline V gene has CDR1 SGDLS and CDR2 YYNGEE. Unmatched junction bases numbered 5, after V lost 3 bases and J lost 4 bases. The CDR3 consists of 16 residues. CDR3 protein: CASSAGTSGGLETQYF. The CDR3 bases are TGTGCCAGCAGCGCCGGGACTAGCGGGGGACTAGAGACCCAGTACTTC.

The chain has TRBV2 and TRBJ1-2; 9 bases align to TRBD1. The CDR3 consists of 15 residues. CDR1 SNHLY and CDR2 FYNNEI come from the germline V gene. V lost 4 bases, J lost 4 bases, and 7 bases stayed unmatched. The chain's CDR3 is CASSADRGNIYGYTF. The CDR3 DNA follows: TGTGCCAGCAGTGCCGACAGGGGGAATATCTATGGCTACACCTTC.

This clone was counted only a few times. The chain has TRBV27 and TRBJ1-1; D is possibly TRBD1 (5 bases). CDR1 and CDR2 from the germline V gene are MNHEY and SMNVEV (reference sequence). The germline V and J ends were trimmed by 7 bases and 9 bases, with 12 bases remaining between them. This CDR3 is built from 11 residues. The CDR3 coding sequence is TGTGCCAGCACCGGCGGGACTAAAGCTTTCTTT. Protein sequence: CASTGGTKAFF.

In this sample, this clone turned up many times. CDR3 in DNA: TGTGCCAGCAAATTACATCAGGGGAGCTCCTATAATTCACCCCTCCACTTT. It codes for CASKLHQGSSYNSPLHF. The chain uses TRBV28 and TRBJ1-6, with D possibly being TRBD1 (6 bases). The CDR3 covers 17 residues. Germline CDR1 is MDHEN and CDR2 is SYDVKM. Deletions cut 7 bases from V and 0 bases from J, with 16 bases between.

This clone was seen only once. V usage is TRBV6-5 and J usage is TRBJ1-4, with D possibly TRBD1 on 6 matching bases. Deletions cut 5 bases from V and 8 bases from J, with 15 bases between. Germline V gene sequence: CDR1 MNHEY, CDR2 SVGAGI. This CDR3 is built from 14 residues. CDR3 region: CASSPRDNVEKLFF. The CDR3 nucleotides read TGTGCCAGCAGTCCTCGGGACAACGTCGAAAAACTGTTTTTT.

The chain combines TRBV30 with TRBJ2-1; 9 bases match TRBD2. V dropped 0 bases and J dropped 7; count of bases not matched to a gene: 7. CDR1 GTSNPN and CDR2 SVGIG come from the germline V gene (reference sequence). The CDR3 has 15 amino acids. CDR3 bases: TGTGCCTGGAGTGTAACGGCGGGGGGGCGGAATGAGCAGTTCTTC. Translated: CAWSVTAGGRNEQFF.

This rearrangement joins TRBV6-6 to TRBJ2-3, with no clear D. V dropped 11 bases and J dropped 4 bases, with 10 bases sitting between them. The CDR3 has 11 amino acids. Germline values: CDR1 MNHNY, CDR2 SVGAGI (reference sequence). The CDR3: CASSAADTQYF. The CDR3 nucleotides read TGTGCCTCCTCGGCGGCAGATACGCAGTATTTT.

DNA for the CDR3: TGTGCCAGCAGCCAAGGGAGCTGGACAGGGGTTGTGGCCTATGGCTACACCTTC. Translated, it gives CASSQGSWTGVVAYGYTF. This chain links TRBV4-2 with TRBJ1-2; TRBD1 matches 9 bases. Germline loops: CDR1 LGHNA, CDR2 YNFKEQ. V trimming: 1 base; J trimming: 4 bases; junction bases outside the gene matches: 13. This CDR3 is 18 amino acids long.

The J gene is TRBJ2-1, the V gene TRBV28; TRBD1 aligns across 8 bases. The germline V gene encodes CDR1 MDHEN and CDR2 SYDVKM. Trimming took 1 base from V and 7 from J; bases not matched to a gene: 3. CDR3 length equals 14 residues. The CDR3 nucleotides read TGTGCCAGCAGTTTATTGAACAGGGGGAATGAGCAGTTCTTC. Amino acid sequence: CASSLLNRGNEQFF.

The J gene is TRBJ2-7, the V gene TRBV30, with D uncertain. The germline V gene encodes CDR1 GTSNPN and CDR2 SVGIG (reference sequence). The CDR3 extends over 12 amino acids. The V and J ends lost 1 base and 2 bases respectively, with 6 bases between them. The CDR3 loop is CAWSGATYEQYF. In DNA, the CDR3 is TGTGCCTGGAGTGGGGCAACCTACGAGCAGTACTTC.

This clone has just one count. The CDR3 DNA sequence: TGCGCCAGCAGTGGGGGACAGGGATGGGGACCGGGGGATTCACCCCTCCACTTT. Translated: CASSGGQGWGPGDSPLHF. J is TRBJ1-6 and V is TRBV10-1; 9 nucleotides line up with TRBD1. Looked up from germline, CDR1 is WNHNN and CDR2 is SYGVQD (reference sequence). The J segment lost 8 bases and the V segment lost 4 bases, leaving 15 bases of the junction unmatched. The CDR3 length is 18 residues.

V gene TRBV4-1 combines with J gene TRBJ2-1; 8 bases align to TRBD1. The CDR3 contains 16 residues. J gave up 4 bases and V 0 bases, and 5 bases lay outside the gene matches. Germline assignment: CDR1 MGHRA and CDR2 YSYEKL. CDR3 residues: CASSQEGTGYYNEQFF. The CDR3 nucleotides read TGCGCCAGCAGCCAAGAGGGGACAGGCTATTACAATGAGCAGTTCTTC.

The chain uses TRBV9 and TRBJ2-7; 9 nucleotides agree with TRBD2. The CDR3 is 15 amino acids. The germline CDR1 and CDR2 sequences are SGDLS and YYNGEE. The junction had 6 bases not matched to a gene; V was cut back by 3 bases and J by 2 bases. The CDR3 bases are TGTGCCAGCAGCGGCAGCGGGGGGCCGGCCTACGAGCAGTACTTC. Translation gives CASSGSGGPAYEQYF.

The V gene is TRBV28, the J gene TRBJ1-2, with D unclear. The CDR3 covers 15 residues. The germline V and J ends were trimmed by 6 bases and 14 bases, with 28 bases remaining between them. Per germline, CDR1 MDHEN and CDR2 SYDVKM. This CDR3 reads CASSQDYGPQIASTF. The CDR3 DNA is TGTGCCAGCAGCCAAGATTATGGCCCTCAAATAGCTAGTACCTTC.

The gene calls are TRBV6-5 and TRBJ2-1, with 12 bases fitting TRBD2. The CDR3 loop spans 15 amino acids. CDR1 and CDR2 from the germline V gene are MNHEY and SVGAGI. V trimming: 2 bases; J trimming: 9 bases; junction bases outside the gene matches: 5. The CDR3 is CASSYVLAGGREQFF. CDR3 bases: TGTGCCAGCAGTTACGTCCTAGCGGGGGGGCGTGAGCAGTTCTTC.

The rearrangement links TRBV9 to TRBJ1-3, with D unclear. The length of the CDR3 is 24 residues. Germline V lookup: CDR1 SGDLS, CDR2 YYNGEE. Trimming shortened V by 2 bases and J by 2 bases, and 38 bases separated the two germline ends. For the CDR3, the DNA is TGTGCCAGCAGCGTCACCCTCACACCCGTGGGTGGCAGTGGCCTAGGTTTCCCTGGAAACACCATATATTTT. Translated: CASSVTLTPVGGSGLGFPGNTIYF.

This clone was found once. CDR3 residues: CASSLWRGGLETQYF. CDR3 DNA: TGTGCCAGCAGTTTATGGCGGGGGGGCCTAGAGACCCAGTACTTC. This chain uses TRBV28 with TRBJ2-5; 9 nucleotides align to TRBD2. The V and J ends lost 0 bases and 4 bases, in that order; junction bases with no gene match: 3. The CDR3 contains 15 residues. CDR1 is MDHEN and CDR2 is SYDVKM in the germline V gene.

This rearrangement joins TRBV7-3 to TRBJ2-3; D gene uncertain. CDR1 SGHTA and CDR2 FQGTGA come from the germline V gene. Deletions cut 1 base from V and 1 base from J, with 6 bases between. The CDR3 loop spans 14 amino acids. The CDR3 DNA sequence: TGTGCCAGCAGCTTAATCGTAGGCACAGATACGCAGTATTTT. This translates into CASSLIVGTDTQYF.

This chain connects TRBV19 to TRBJ2-7; 11 nucleotides match TRBD1. The CDR3 spans 14 residues. Looked up from germline, CDR1 is LNHDA and CDR2 is SQIVND (reference sequence). Germline trimming cut 5 bases from V and 6 bases from J; bases unmatched to any gene: 6. DNA of the CDR3: TGTGCCAGTAGTCCGGACAGGGGGCCGGGCGAGCAGTACTTC. Its translation: CASSPDRGPGEQYF.